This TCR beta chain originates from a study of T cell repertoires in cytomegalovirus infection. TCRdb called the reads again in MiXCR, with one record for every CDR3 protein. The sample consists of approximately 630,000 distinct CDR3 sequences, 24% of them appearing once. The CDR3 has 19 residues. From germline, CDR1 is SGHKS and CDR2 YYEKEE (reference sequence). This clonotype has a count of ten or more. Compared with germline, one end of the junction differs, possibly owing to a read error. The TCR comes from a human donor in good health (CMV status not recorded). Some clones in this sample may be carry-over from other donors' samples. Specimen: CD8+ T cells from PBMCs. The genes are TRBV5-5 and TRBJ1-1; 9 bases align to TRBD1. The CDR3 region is CASSLAIFRPGQGNTEAFF. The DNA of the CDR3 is TGTGCCAGCAGTTTGGCTATATTCCGTCCGGGACAGGGGAACACTGAAGCTTTCTTT.